This TCR beta chain was captured by sequencing in a study of cytomegalovirus exposure and HLA in healthy donors. V lost 5 bases and J lost 6, with 13 bases in between. Germline V gene sequence: CDR1 SGHTA, CDR2 FQGTGA. The CDR3 covers 14 residues. Note on this clone: Its matching antigen is unknown.

The PCR contained 60 Vbeta and 13 Jbeta primers. Data came from immunoSEQ multiplex PCR; TCRdb stores just in-frame clones and leaves some out. There are fewer than 70,000 clones in the sample, with approximately 5.3% held by the top ten. Study results and caveats: A link between a missense DCLRE1C variant and TCR beta V- and J-gene trimming emerged from a later analysis.

The chain links TRBV7-3 to TRBJ2-2; D call uncertain. The TCR sequence derives from a man aged 25-45 years in good health and CMV-seropositive. The specimen was PBMCs. The CDR3 loop reads CASSPLEVPGELFF. CDR3 sequence (DNA): TGTGCCAGCAGCCCCTTAGAAGTCCCCGGGGAGCTGTTTTTT.